This note documents a single TCR beta chain sequence. Treatment of the sample: preoperative locoregional IRX-2 cytokine immunotherapy. Samples came from a phase Ib trial of preoperative locoregional IRX-2 cytokine immunotherapy. Germline V CDR1 and CDR2: MNHGY, SAAAGT. Deletions cut 0 bases from V and 1 base from J, with 18 bases between. The CDR3 consists of 18 residues. The entry originates in a study of preoperative IRX-2 immunotherapy in early breast cancer. Repertoires were generated with immunoSEQ multiplex PCR, while TCRdb's copy carries only in-frame clones and drops some. The sample yields 20,000 to 30,000 clones, roughly 80% seen once.

This material consisted of lymph node tissue, taken before IRX-2 immunotherapy. This TCR was sampled from a human donor with breast cancer. The V and J genes are TRBV6-8 and TRBJ2-5, with a weak D call TRBD2 (7 bases). The CDR3 coding sequence is TGTGCCAGCAGTTACTCTATCACTAGACGGGGGGCCCAAGAGACCCAGTACTTC. It yields the protein CASSYSITRRGAQETQYF.